This T cell receptor beta chain appears in the sequencing data of a study of blood T cell repertoires in COVID-19. As for the study in general: The United States, Italy and Spain were the sources of the acute and convalescent COVID-19 samples. From T cells, B-cell-depleted T cells, or PBMCs came the material, which was cDNA or gDNA.

This CDR3 is 15 amino acids long. The V gene's germline CDR1 is SGHVS and CDR2 FQNEAQ. V was pared by 7 bases and J by 0 bases, with 16 bases between. TCRdb keeps only in-frame clones here, not all; method: immunoSEQ multiplex PCR. The sample consists of about 100,000 clones, over 65% of them appearing once. The sequencing sample was made of peripheral blood. The receptor's source is a human donor in a cohort sampled during active COVID-19. The chain joins TRBV7-8 to TRBJ2-7; weak D call: TRBD1 (5 bases). The CDR3 reads CASTPVLDTSYEQYF. CDR3 sequence (DNA): TGTGCCAGCACCCCCGTCCTGGACACCTCCTACGAGCAGTACTTC.